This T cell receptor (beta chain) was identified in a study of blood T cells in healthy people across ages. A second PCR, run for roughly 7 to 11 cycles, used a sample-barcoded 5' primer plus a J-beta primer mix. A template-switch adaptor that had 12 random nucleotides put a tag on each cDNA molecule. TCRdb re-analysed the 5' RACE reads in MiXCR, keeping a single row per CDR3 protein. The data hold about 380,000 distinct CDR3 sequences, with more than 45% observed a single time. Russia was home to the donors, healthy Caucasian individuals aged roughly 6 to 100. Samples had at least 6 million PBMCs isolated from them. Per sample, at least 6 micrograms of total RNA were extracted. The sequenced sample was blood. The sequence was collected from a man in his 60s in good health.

Here the CDR3 DNA reads TGTGCCAGCAGTAAAGAGTACGACCTCACCTACGAGCAGTACTTC. Translated: CASSKEYDLTYEQYF. The chain is built from TRBV6-1 and TRBJ2-5, with D unresolved. The DNA end is more similar to TRBJ2-7, so the J call may be wrong. The CDR3 covers 15 residues. Per the germline V gene, CDR1 is MNHNS and CDR2 is SASEGT.